The clone carrying this T cell receptor (beta chain) was found many times. The data originate from a study of T cells in Graves' hyperthyroidism and ophthalmopathy. The CDR3 is made up of 14 amino acids. Trimming left V 3 bases short and J 2 bases short, with 14 bases between. Per germline, CDR1 DFQATT and CDR2 SNEGSKA (reference sequence). Each ophthalmopathy patient scored at least 3 on the Clinical Activity Score and at least 4 on NOSPECS grade, with duration under 3 months. Researchers amplified the TCR beta CDR3 regions from RNA transcripts. In the first-round RT-PCR of the TCR CDR3, the HTBI primer set was used. TCRdb ran MiXCR on the multiplex PCR reads and lists one entry per CDR3 protein. This sample has some 570,000 distinct CDR3 sequences, with 13% to 15% found just once.

This chain links TRBV20-1 with TRBJ2-7, with no clear D. The source of this sequence is a woman under 30 with Graves' ophthalmopathy. Sequenced: blood. The CDR3 DNA follows: TGCAGTGCTAGCCTCGGACCCACTACCTACGAGCAGTACTTC. Protein: CSASLGPTTYEQYF.